This T cell receptor beta chain was recovered during a study of cytotoxic CD8 clonotypes in ibrutinib-treated CLL. On the study more broadly: Across samples, productive templates numbered 200,000 to 300,000 and productive rearrangements reached approximately 100,000 on average.

Sequencing used immunoSEQ multiplex PCR; TCRdb keeps in-frame clones, though not all of them. The sample records roughly 200,000 clones, around 72% being singletons. The sequencing used PBMCs, collected after 24 months of ibrutinib treatment. This receptor was identified in a human donor with chronic lymphocytic leukemia.

The CDR3 bases are TGTGCCACGGCATGGGAGGACTACGAGCAGTACTTC. Translation: CATAWEDYEQYF. The rearrangement links TRBV10-3 to TRBJ2-7, with a tentative D call TRBD2 (6 bases). With 10 bases removed from V and 3 bases from J, the gap between germline ends came to 13 bases. Germline loops: CDR1 ENHRY, CDR2 SYGVKD. The CDR3 has 12 residues.